Listed below are T cell receptor beta chains from one sample, sequenced in a study of T-cell reconstitution after alpha-beta-depleted transplantation in children. Via MiXCR, TCRdb re-called the PCR reads, giving one row per CDR3 protein. Of under 250,000 distinct CDR3 sequences in the sample, around 7% were seen once. Specimen: PBMCs, collected before TCRalphabeta/CD19-depleted stem cell transplant. The origin of the receptors is a boy between 2 and 15 years old with acute lymphoblastic leukemia, due to receive a stem cell transplant. CDR3s include the opening cysteine and the closing phenylalanine or tryptophan. Size tells how often a clone was seen (once, few, many) or the class of an expanded clone, and some rows leave it out.

j_call	clone_size	v_call	cdr3_aa
TRBJ1-5	few	TRBV6-2/TRBV6-3	CASRPTSRGNQPQHF
TRBJ2-2	many	TRBV6-5	CASGGENTGELFF
TRBJ1-5	many	TRBV28	CASSITGSRNQPQHF
TRBJ2-3	many	TRBV13	CASSSFGASDTQYF
TRBJ2-5	many	TRBV4-2	CASSPQATGRQETQYF
TRBJ1-1	many	TRBV6-5	CASSYGRNSYMNTEAFF
TRBJ2-3	NA	TRBV5-6	CAMGPGTGREYF
TRBJ2-3	many	TRBV2	CASRGGQDTQYF
TRBJ2-5	many	TRBV29-1	CSVDRDRGETQYF
TRBJ2-7	many	TRBV28	CASSLGGTAIYEQYF
TRBJ2-5	many	TRBV12-3/TRBV12-4	CASSWTEGETQYF
TRBJ2-1	NA	TRBV11-3	CASSGRWRGPYNEQFF
TRBJ2-1	many	TRBV7-2	CASSPPGDSGVLEQFF
TRBJ2-3	many	TRBV2	CASGYTDTQYF
TRBJ2-1	many	TRBV20-1	CSAFMDGGVNEQFF
TRBJ2-1	many	TRBV20-1	CSASEAGGYNEQFF
TRBJ2-7	many	TRBV11-2	CASTLLTPNEQYF
TRBJ1-5	NA	TRBV12-3/TRBV12-4	CASSPTTEDSNQPQHF
TRBJ2-3	few	TRBV20-1	CSASAPRSSGGADTQYF
TRBJ2-1	NA	TRBV20-1	CSARGTSEGEQFF
TRBJ2-7	few	TRBV29-1	CSVAGTASYEQYF
TRBJ2-1	NA	TRBV9	CASSPLGSYNEQFF
TRBJ2-7	many	TRBV20-1	CSGGGPSSYEQYF
TRBJ1-1	many	TRBV7-9	CASSQYGGHTEAFF
TRBJ1-2	many	TRBV5-4	CASSSRQDTPWGGYTF
TRBJ2-7	many	TRBV7-2	CASSSGSGRKNYEQYF
TRBJ2-7	many	TRBV5-1	CASSLAEPHYEQYF
TRBJ2-2	many	TRBV20-1	CSAVKVDRGSGELFF
TRBJ2-3	few	TRBV11-2	CASSLKGLARTDTQYF
TRBJ2-3	many	TRBV28	CASSTAGGGDTQYF
TRBJ1-2	NA	TRBV20-1	CSATGTGTYGYTF
TRBJ2-5	many	TRBV7-2	CASTLGLRGETQYF
TRBJ2-7	many	TRBV28	CASSPGGGSGYEQYF
TRBJ2-5	many	TRBV7-9	CASSPRVQETQYF
TRBJ2-7	few	TRBV7-6	CASSLAVRGEQYF
TRBJ2-2	NA	TRBV7-2	CASSLRPSRSGELFF
TRBJ1-6	NA	TRBV5-1	CATSGTGDLPLHF
TRBJ2-1	many	TRBV24-1	CATSALGGAVRNEQFF
TRBJ1-5	few	TRBV20-1	CSAGTGDVYQPQHF
TRBJ1-5	many	TRBV28	CASKWGPEPQHF
TRBJ1-5	few	TRBV7-9	CASSLGGQYQPQHF
TRBJ2-5	few	TRBV20-1	CSARAIRGQGTEETQYF
TRBJ2-7	many	TRBV20-1	CSARDLGRSYEQYF
TRBJ2-7	many	TRBV30	CAWTSGEVSYEQYF
TRBJ1-5	NA	TRBV15	CATSRGQPNQPQHF
TRBJ2-7	many	TRBV27	CASSLSRQGSYEQYF